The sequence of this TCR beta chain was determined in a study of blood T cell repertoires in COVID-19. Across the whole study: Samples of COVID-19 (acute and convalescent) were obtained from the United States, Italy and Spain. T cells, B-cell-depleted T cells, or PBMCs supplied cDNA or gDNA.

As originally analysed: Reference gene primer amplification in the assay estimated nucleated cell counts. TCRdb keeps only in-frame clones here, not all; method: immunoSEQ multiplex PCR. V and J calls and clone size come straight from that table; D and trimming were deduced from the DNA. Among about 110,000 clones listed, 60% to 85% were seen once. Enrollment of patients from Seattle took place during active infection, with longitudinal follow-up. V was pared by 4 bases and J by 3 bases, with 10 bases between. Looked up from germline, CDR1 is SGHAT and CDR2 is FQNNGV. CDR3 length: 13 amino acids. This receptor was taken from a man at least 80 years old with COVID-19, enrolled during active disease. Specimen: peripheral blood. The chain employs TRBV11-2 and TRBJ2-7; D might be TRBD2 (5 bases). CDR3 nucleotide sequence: TGTGCCAGCAGCTCTTACACTAGCTACGAGCAGTACTTC. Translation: CASSSYTSYEQYF. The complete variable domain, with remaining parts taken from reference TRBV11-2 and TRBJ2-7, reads EAGVAQSPRYKIIEKRQSVAFWCNPISGHATLYWYQQILGQGPKLLIQFQNNGVVDDSQLPKDRFSAERLKGVDSTLKIQPAKLEDSAVYLCASSSYTSYEQYFGPGTRLTVT.